The 3 T cell receptor beta chains reported below all come from one sample, sequenced in a study of T cell responses to AZD1222 COVID-19 vaccine. The table came from immunoSEQ multiplex PCR; TCRdb's copy has only in-frame clones and leaves some out. The profile shows about 150,000 clones, roughly 84% of them singletons. The sequenced sample was peripheral blood, obtained on day 0 of AZD1222 vaccination. The receptors originated from an adult in good health.

This clone was seen only once. The V call is TRBV5-3, the J call TRBJ1-4; maybe TRBD1 (6 bases). TRBV5-3 is filed as an ORF, its function uncertain. The CDR3 runs to 15 residues. Trimming removed 4 bases at V and 4 bases at J, with 14 bases between. CDR3 loop: CARSPSTGSNEKLFF. Here the CDR3 DNA reads TGTGCCAGAAGCCCCTCCACAGGGAGTAATGAAAAACTGTTTTTT.

The V call is TRBV29-1, the J call TRBJ2-5, with 7 positions matching TRBD2. This CDR3 has 13 residues. Germline loops: CDR1 SQVTM, CDR2 ANQGSEA. Trimming at V came to 7 bases and at J to 3 bases, leaving 8 bases not matched to a gene. The CDR3 DNA reads as TGCAGCGCCCTGCCTAGCGGCAAAGAGACCCAGTACTTC. It encodes CSALPSGKETQYF.

This chain uses TRBV12-3 or TRBV12-4 with TRBJ2-5; D remains ambiguous. The CDR3 runs to 13 residues. V was pared by 7 bases and J by 5 bases, with 14 bases between. In nucleotides, the CDR3 is TGTGCCAGCAAACCGATGAACGGGGAGACCCAGTACTTC. Its translation: CASKPMNGETQYF.